This T cell receptor beta chain came from a study of blood T cell repertoires in COVID-19. Study overall: The samples span acute and convalescent COVID-19 from the United States, Italy and Spain.

Authors' processing steps: Reference gene primer amplification in the assay estimated nucleated cell counts. The assay was immunoSEQ multiplex PCR, and TCRdb's table has in-frame clones only and misses some. That table furnishes V, J and clone size, whereas the DNA furnished D and trimming. Counted here are 200,000 to 250,000 clones, 85% to 90% occurring once; the ten biggest clones make up around 1%. V was shortened by 4 bases and J by 7 bases, with 16 bases between the two germline ends. This CDR3 has 13 amino acids. The germline gives CDR1 SQVTM, CDR2 ANQGSEA. This clone occurred once. Sequencing used PBMCs or T cells enriched from blood (not recorded which). The chain joins TRBV29-1 to TRBJ1-1; a weak D match, TRBD1 (6 bases). The receptor was derived from a man in his fifties who had been exposed to COVID-19. The CDR3 bases are TGCAGCGTTGTAGGCCAGGGGAGGGGTGAAGCTTTCTTT. Translating it yields CSVVGQGRGEAFF.